The clone carrying this T cell receptor beta chain was seen more than once but under ten times. The antigen is unknown. The CDR3 end shows no conserved phenylalanine or tryptophan, and so a read error is likely. Sample-barcoded 5' priming and a J-beta primer mix drove a second PCR of roughly 6 to 12 cycles. TCRdb re-called the 5' RACE reads with MiXCR, one entry per CDR3 protein. Among under 1,100,000 distinct CDR3 sequences listed, around 25% were seen once. The sample originates from a study of blood T cells in healthy people across ages. General observations from the study: The donors' CMV status was not determined, possibly confounding changes in expanded clonotypes. Naive CD4+ cells and diversity were both higher in long-lived donors than in aged donors.

The sample was also reused in another study, on T cells of mothers and their children.

Source material: blood. The receptor was derived from a girl aged 2 to 10 in good health.

The CDR3 bases are TGTGCCAGCAGCTTGACACCGGGATATGAAGCTTTCCTT. Translating gives CASSLTPGYEAFL. The chain employs TRBV12-3 or TRBV12-4 and TRBJ1-1; D uncertain. The CDR3 loop spans 13 amino acids. V was trimmed by 6 bases and J by 7 bases, leaving 15 bases between them.